A selection of T cell receptor beta chains follows, all from one sample in a study of T cells in Graves' hyperthyroidism and ophthalmopathy. TCRdb called the multiplex PCR reads again in MiXCR, with one record for every CDR3 protein. The sample carries more than 500,000 distinct CDR3 sequences, roughly 17% recorded once. The specimen sequenced was blood. The receptors were gathered from a woman in her twenties or thirties with Graves' hyperthyroidism. CDR3s leave out the opening cysteine and the closing phenylalanine or tryptophan.

cdr3_aa j_call v_call
SVEKSTDTQY TRBJ2-3 TRBV29-1
ASSAPRALGTDTQY TRBJ2-3 TRBV27
ASSLAGRDRVTYEQY TRBJ2-7 TRBV12-3/TRBV12-4
SARAHRDAQH TRBJ1-5 TRBV20-1
ASSSGRDQPQH TRBJ1-5 TRBV28
ASRPGGADYGYT TRBJ1-2 TRBV7-9
ASSFAAATNSPLH TRBJ1-6 TRBV12-3/TRBV12-4
SVAEGGYGYT TRBJ1-2 TRBV29-1
ASSTHQGSQPQH TRBJ1-5 TRBV28
ASSLIGFRTTPNEQL TRBJ2-1 TRBV7-3
ASSSGQGTNT TRBJ1-2 TRBV11-2
SAKTRTGIYEQY TRBJ2-7 TRBV20-1
ASSLPYGDQDEQF TRBJ2-1 TRBV28
ASSNRGGAEAF TRBJ1-1 TRBV19
ASSLGTKTGELF TRBJ2-2 TRBV10-2
ASSTNTGYEQF TRBJ2-1 TRBV28
ASKATDTQY TRBJ2-3 TRBV27
ASSKPGQGVGEQF TRBJ2-1 TRBV2
SVRGGGKGRYNEQF TRBJ2-1 TRBV29-1
ASSSSRQGSNSPLH TRBJ1-6 TRBV6-1
ATDPGGGNTIY TRBJ1-3 TRBV15
ASSSGTGGKQPQH TRBJ1-5 TRBV7-2
SVEDRSDRNEQY TRBJ2-7 TRBV29-1
ASSSYRGSEAF TRBJ1-1 TRBV5-1
ASSTSGTNYGYT TRBJ1-2 TRBV28
ASSQGTTYEQY TRBJ2-7 TRBV19
ASSLGLQLTGELF TRBJ2-2 TRBV5-1
AWTSTYEQY TRBJ2-7 TRBV30
ASSVGQGSYNEQF TRBJ2-1 TRBV5-1
ASSPQRSYNEQF TRBJ2-1 TRBV27
ASSPNHPTYEQY TRBJ2-7 TRBV28
TSSLYGNTEAF TRBJ1-1 TRBV11-3
ASSLAQGQLFYEQY TRBJ2-7 TRBV12-3/TRBV12-4
ASREQGAMGNTEAF TRBJ1-1 TRBV12-3/TRBV12-4
ASSQDWGIAGDIEQY TRBJ2-7 TRBV4-1
ASTVGGGRIYEQY TRBJ2-7 TRBV6-1